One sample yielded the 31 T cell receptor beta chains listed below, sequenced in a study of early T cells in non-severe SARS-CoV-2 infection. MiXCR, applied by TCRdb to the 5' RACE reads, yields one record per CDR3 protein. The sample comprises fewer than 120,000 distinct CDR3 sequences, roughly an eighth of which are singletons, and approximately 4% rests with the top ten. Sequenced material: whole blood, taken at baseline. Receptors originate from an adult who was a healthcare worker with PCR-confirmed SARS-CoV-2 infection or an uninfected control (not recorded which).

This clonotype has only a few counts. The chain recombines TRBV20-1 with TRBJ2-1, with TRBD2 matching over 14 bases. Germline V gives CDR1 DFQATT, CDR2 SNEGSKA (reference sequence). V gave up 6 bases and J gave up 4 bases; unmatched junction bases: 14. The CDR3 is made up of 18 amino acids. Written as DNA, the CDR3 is TGCAGTGCACCTGGGACTAGCGGGAGAGTGGGGATATACAATGAGCAGTTCTTC. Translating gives CSAPGTSGRVGIYNEQFF.

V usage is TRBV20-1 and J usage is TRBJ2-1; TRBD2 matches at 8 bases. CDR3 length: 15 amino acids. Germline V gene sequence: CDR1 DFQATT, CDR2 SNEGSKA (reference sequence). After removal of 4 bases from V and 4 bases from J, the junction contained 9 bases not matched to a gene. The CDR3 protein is CSATRAGAPYNEQFF. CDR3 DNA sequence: TGCAGTGCTACTCGAGCGGGAGCTCCTTACAATGAGCAGTTCTTC.

This chain's CDR3 is CASSEPLAGGLRSTDTQYF. CDR3 DNA sequence: TGTGCCAGCAGTGAACCGCTAGCGGGGGGTTTAAGGAGCACAGATACGCAGTATTTT. The gene calls are TRBV2 and TRBJ2-3; TRBD2 matches 11 bases. The CDR3 spans 19 residues. Germline V CDR1 and CDR2: SNHLY, FYNNEI. The trim removed 2 bases at V and 0 bases at J, leaving 10 bases unmatched.

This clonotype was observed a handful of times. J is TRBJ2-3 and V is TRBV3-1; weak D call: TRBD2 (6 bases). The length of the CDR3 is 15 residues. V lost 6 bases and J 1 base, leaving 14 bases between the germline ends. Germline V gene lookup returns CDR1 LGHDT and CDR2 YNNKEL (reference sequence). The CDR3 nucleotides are TGTGCCAGCAGTCCCGGACTAAGGGGCACAGATACGCAGTATTTT. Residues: CASSPGLRGTDTQYF.

For the CDR3, the DNA is TGCAGTGCTAGGACCGGGACTAGTGACAATGAGCAGTTCTTC. Residues: CSARTGTSDNEQFF. The J gene is TRBJ2-1, the V gene TRBV20-1; 8 bases fit TRBD2. The ends lost 3 bases at V and 5 bases at J; junction bases unmatched: 6. Per the germline V gene, CDR1 is DFQATT and CDR2 is SNEGSKA (reference sequence). This CDR3 region has 14 residues.

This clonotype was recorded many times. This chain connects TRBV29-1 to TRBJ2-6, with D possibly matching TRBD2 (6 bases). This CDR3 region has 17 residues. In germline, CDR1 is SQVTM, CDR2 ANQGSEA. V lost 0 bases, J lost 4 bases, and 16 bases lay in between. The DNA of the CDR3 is TGCAGCGTTGAAGAACTGGGACTCTTTAGCGGGGCCAACGTCCTGACTTTC. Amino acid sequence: CSVEELGLFSGANVLTF.

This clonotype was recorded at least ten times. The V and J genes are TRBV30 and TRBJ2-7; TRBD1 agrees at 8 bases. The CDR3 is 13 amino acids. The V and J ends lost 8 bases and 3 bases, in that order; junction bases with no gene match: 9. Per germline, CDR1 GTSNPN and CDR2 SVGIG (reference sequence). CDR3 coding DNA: TGTGCCGGATTACAGGGGGAGAACTACGAGCAGTACTTC. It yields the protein CAGLQGENYEQYF.

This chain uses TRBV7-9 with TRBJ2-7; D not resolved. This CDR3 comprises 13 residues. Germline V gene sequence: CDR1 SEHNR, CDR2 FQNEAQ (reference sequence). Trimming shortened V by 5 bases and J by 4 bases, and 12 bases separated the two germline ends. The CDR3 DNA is TGTGCCAGCAGCCCCGCTTCAATGTACGAGCAGTACTTC. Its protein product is CASSPASMYEQYF. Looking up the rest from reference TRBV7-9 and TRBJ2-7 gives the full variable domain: DTGVSQNPRHKITKRGQNVTFRCDPISEHNRLYWYRQTLGQGPEFLTYFQNEAQLEKSRLLSDRFSAERPKGSFSTLEIQRTEQGDSAMYLCASSPASMYEQYFGPGTRLTVT.

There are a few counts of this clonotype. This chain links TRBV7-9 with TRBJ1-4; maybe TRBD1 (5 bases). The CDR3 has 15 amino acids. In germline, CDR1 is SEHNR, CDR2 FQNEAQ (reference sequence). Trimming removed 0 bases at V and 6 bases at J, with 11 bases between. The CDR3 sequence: CASSLAGAFDEKLFF. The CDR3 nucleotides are TGTGCCAGCAGCTTAGCAGGGGCCTTTGATGAAAAACTGTTTTTT.

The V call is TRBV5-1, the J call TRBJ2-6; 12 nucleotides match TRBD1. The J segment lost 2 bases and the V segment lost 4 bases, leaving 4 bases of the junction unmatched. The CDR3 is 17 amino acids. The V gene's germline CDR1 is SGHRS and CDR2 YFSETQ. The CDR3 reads CASSLGQGATGANVLTF. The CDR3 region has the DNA TGCGCCAGCAGCCTGGGACAGGGGGCTACTGGGGCCAACGTCCTGACTTTC.

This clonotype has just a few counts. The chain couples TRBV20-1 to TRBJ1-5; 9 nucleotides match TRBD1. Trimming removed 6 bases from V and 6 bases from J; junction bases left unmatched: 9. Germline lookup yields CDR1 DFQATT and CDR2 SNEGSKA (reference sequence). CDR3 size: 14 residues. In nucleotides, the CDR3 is TGCAGTGCGTCTCCGGGACAGGGTGTTCAGCCCCAGCATTTT. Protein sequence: CSASPGQGVQPQHF.

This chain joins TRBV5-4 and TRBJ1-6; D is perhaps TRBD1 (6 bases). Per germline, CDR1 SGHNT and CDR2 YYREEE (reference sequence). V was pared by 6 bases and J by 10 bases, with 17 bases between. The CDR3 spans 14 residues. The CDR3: CASTAPGQSSPLHF. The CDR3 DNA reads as TGTGCCAGCACCGCGCCCGGACAGTCATCACCCCTCCACTTT.

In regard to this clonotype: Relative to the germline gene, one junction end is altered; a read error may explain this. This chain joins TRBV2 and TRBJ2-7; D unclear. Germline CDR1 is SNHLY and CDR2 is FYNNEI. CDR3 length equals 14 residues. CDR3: CANSARQYTYEQYF. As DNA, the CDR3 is TGTGCCAACAGTGCTCGGCAGTATACCTACGAGCAGTACTTC. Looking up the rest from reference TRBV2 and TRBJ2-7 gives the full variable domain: EPEVTQTPSHQVTQMGQEVILRCVPISNHLYFYWYRQILGQKVEFLVSFYNNEISEKSEIFDDQFSVERPDGSNFTLKIRSTKLEDSAMYFCANSARQYTYEQYFGPGTRLTVT.

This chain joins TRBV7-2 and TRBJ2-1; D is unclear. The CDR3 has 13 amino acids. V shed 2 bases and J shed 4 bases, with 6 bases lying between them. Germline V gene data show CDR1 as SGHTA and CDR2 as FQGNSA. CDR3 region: CASSLYRYNEQFF. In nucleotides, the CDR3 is TGTGCCAGCAGCTTATACAGATACAATGAGCAGTTCTTC.

The CDR3, as DNA: TGCGCCAGCAGCCAAGACCTTACCGCAGGAGATACGCAGTATTTT. Its protein product is CASSQDLTAGDTQYF. V gene TRBV4-1 combines with J gene TRBJ2-3; D remains ambiguous. V lost 0 bases, J lost 5 bases, and 12 bases lay in between. Germline loops: CDR1 MGHRA, CDR2 YSYEKL. CDR3 length: 15 amino acids.

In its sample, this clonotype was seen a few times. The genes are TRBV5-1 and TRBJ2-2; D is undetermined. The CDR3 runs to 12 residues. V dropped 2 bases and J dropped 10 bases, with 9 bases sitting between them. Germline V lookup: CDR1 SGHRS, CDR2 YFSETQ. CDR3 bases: TGCGCCAGCAGCTTTTCTCGTGTGGAGCTGTTTTTT. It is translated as CASSFSRVELFF.

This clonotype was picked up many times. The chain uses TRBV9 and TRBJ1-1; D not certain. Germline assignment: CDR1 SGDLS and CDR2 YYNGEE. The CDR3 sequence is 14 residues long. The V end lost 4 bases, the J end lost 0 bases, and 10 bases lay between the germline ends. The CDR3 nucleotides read TGTGCCAGCAGCCCAAACACCGTGAACACTGAAGCTTTCTTT. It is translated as CASSPNTVNTEAFF.

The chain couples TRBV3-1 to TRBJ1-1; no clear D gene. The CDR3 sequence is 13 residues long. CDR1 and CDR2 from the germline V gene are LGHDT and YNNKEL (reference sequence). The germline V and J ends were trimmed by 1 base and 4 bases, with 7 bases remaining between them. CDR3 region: CASSQGRATEAFF. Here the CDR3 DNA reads TGTGCCAGCAGCCAAGGGAGGGCCACTGAAGCTTTCTTT.

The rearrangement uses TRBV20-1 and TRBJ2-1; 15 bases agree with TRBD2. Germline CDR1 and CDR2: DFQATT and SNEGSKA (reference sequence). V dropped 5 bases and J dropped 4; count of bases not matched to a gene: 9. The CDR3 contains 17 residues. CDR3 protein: CSAPLLGTSGRYNEQFF. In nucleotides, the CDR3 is TGCAGTGCTCCTCTCCTTGGGACTAGCGGGAGGTACAATGAGCAGTTCTTC.

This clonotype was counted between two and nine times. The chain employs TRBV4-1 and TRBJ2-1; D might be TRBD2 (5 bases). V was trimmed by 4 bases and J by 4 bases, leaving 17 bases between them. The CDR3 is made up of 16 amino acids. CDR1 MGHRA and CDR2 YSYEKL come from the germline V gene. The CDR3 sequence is CASSPQVDGDYNEQFF. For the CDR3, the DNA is TGCGCCAGCAGCCCCCAGGTGGACGGGGATTACAATGAGCAGTTCTTC.

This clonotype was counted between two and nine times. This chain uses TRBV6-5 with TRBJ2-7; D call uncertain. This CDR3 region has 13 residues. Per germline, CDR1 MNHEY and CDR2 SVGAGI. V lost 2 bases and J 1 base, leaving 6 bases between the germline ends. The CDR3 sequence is CASSYRQSYEQYF. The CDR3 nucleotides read TGTGCCAGCAGTTACAGGCAGTCCTACGAGCAGTACTTC.

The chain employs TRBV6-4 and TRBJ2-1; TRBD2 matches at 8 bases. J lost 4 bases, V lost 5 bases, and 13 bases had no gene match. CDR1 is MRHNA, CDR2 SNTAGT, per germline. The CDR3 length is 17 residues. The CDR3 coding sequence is TGTGCCAGCAGTACACAACTGCGGGGGGTAAGGTACAATGAGCAGTTCTTC. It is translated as CASSTQLRGVRYNEQFF.

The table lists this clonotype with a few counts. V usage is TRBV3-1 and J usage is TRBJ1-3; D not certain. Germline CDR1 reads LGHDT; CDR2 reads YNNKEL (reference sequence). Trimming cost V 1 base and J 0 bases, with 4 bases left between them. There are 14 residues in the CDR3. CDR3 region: CASSQGLSGNTIYF. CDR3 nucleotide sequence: TGTGCCAGCAGCCAAGGACTCTCTGGAAACACCATATATTTT.

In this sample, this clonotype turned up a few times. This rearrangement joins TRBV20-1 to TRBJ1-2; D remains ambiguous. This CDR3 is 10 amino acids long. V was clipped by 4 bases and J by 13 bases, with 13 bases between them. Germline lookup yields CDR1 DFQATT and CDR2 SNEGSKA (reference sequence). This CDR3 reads CSAIKMIVTF. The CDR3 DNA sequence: TGCAGTGCTATAAAGATGATTGTCACCTTC.

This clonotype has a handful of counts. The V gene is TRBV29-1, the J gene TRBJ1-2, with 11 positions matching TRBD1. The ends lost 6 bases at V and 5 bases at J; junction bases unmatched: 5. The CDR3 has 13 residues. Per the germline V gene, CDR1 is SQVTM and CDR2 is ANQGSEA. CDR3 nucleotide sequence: TGCAGCGTAGGAGGACAGGGGGCTTATGGCTACACCTTC. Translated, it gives CSVGGQGAYGYTF.

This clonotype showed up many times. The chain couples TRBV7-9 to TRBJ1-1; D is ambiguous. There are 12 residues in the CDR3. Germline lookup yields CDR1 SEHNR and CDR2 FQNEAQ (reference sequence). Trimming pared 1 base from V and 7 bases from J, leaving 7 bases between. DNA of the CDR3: TGTGCCAGCAGCTTAGGGGCGGATGAAGCTTTCTTT. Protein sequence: CASSLGADEAFF.

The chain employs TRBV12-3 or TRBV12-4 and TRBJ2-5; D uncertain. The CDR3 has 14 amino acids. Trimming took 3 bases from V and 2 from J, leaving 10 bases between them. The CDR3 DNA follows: TGTGCCAGCAGTTTTCTGTCTTTACAAGAGACCCAGTACTTC. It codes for CASSFLSLQETQYF.

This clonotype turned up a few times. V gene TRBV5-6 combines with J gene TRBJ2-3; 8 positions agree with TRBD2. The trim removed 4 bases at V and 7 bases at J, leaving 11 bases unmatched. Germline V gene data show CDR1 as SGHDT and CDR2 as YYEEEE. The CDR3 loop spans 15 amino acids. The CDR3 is CASSHLAGGTNTQYF. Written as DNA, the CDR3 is TGTGCCAGCAGCCATCTTGCGGGGGGCACGAATACGCAGTATTTT.

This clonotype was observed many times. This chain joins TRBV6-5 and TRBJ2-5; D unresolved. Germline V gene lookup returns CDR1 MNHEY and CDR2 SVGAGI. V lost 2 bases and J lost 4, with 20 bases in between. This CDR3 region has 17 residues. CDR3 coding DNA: TGTGCCAGCAGTTACGAAGAACATTCCTTTCTCCGAGAGACCCAGTACTTC. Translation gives CASSYEEHSFLRETQYF.

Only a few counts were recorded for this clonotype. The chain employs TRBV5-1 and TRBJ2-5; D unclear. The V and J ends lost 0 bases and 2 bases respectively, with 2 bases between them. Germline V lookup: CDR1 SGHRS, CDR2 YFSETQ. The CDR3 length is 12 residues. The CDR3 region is CASSLEQETQYF. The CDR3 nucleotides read TGCGCCAGCAGCTTGGAGCAAGAGACCCAGTACTTC.

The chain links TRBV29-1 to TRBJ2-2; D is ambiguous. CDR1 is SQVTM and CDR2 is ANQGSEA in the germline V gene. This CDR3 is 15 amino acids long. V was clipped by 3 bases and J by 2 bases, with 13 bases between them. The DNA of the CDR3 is TGCAGCGTTGAGTTGCGCGGAACCAACACCGGGGAGCTGTTTTTT. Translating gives CSVELRGTNTGELFF.